This is a list of T cell receptor beta chains from one sample in a study of cytomegalovirus exposure and HLA in healthy donors. The table came from immunoSEQ multiplex PCR; TCRdb's copy has only in-frame clones and leaves some out. The repertoire has some 240,000 clones, approximately 87% of them found once; the top ten carry 4.5% to 7%. The sequenced sample consisted of PBMCs. Source of these receptors: a woman aged 18-29 years in good health and CMV-seronegative. The CDR3 runs from the conserved cysteine through the conserved F or W.

TRBJ2-7 TRBV18 CASSPPKGSSFYEQYF
TRBJ1-5 TRBV18 CASSQGWGNQPQHF
TRBJ2-3 TRBV6-1 CASRKTASTDTQYF
TRBJ1-1 TRBV27 CASSFNLAGGGMDTEAFF
TRBJ1-2 TRBV6-1 CASGTEGYRGGYTF
TRBJ1-1 TRBV19 CASSMGQGSTEAFF
TRBJ2-7 TRBV20-1 CPPSYEQYF
TRBJ1-2 TRBV4-2 CASSQANNYGYTF
TRBJ2-2 TRBV9 CASSPGAGNTGELFF
TRBJ1-5 TRBV28 CASSLMENQPQHF
TRBJ2-2 TRBV18 CASSPDRAPPGELFF
TRBJ1-2 TRBV7-2 CASSSTGNYGYTF
TRBJ1-2 TRBV10-2 CASSEPRTGGDGYTF
TRBJ1-5 TRBV9 CASSSTDGSNQPQHF
TRBJ2-3 TRBV5-1 CASSPAAGGRADTQYF
TRBJ2-1 TRBV29-1 CSVQSNEQFF
TRBJ2-1 TRBV6-1 CASSEAGANSYNEQFF
TRBJ2-1 TRBV29-1 CSASGLDGNEQFF
TRBJ1-1 TRBV18 CASSPRMNTEAFF
TRBJ1-1 TRBV19 CASSILAYTEAFF
TRBJ2-7 TRBV2 CANRDRVSYEQYF
TRBJ2-1 TRBV7-3 CASSLEGGVFDEQFF
TRBJ2-1 TRBV18 CASSPTGLAREQFF
TRBJ1-2 TRBV28 CASSFGRRWVGYTF
TRBJ1-4 TRBV27 CASSLSGRTATNEKLFF
TRBJ1-1 TRBV18 CASSPLKDPSEAFF
TRBJ2-7 TRBV7-9 CASSLSREQDF
TRBJ1-1 TRBV6-6 CASSYPLHQNTEAFF
TRBJ2-2 TRBV2 CASSDSRIAPGELFF
TRBJ1-1 TRBV15 CATSSRVANTEAFF